The text below deals with one TCR beta chain. A J-beta primer mix and a sample-barcoded 5' primer were used in a second PCR of about 6 to 12 cycles. TCRdb redid the calling of the 5' RACE reads with MiXCR, one entry per CDR3 protein. The profile shows nearly 800,000 distinct CDR3 sequences, 25% of them singletons. This entry comes from a study of blood T cells in healthy people across ages. The V gene end was trimmed by 4 bases and the J gene end by 1 base; junction bases not matched to a gene: 10. The CDR3 covers 19 residues. Per the germline V gene, CDR1 is SGHRS and CDR2 is YFSETQ. These same records also appear under a second study, on T cells of mothers and their children.

Sequencing was done on a sample of blood. The TCR sequence derives from a boy aged 5-17 years in good health. The chain joins TRBV5-1 to TRBJ2-1; TRBD2 matches at 14 bases. DNA for the CDR3: TGCGCCAGCAGCCTCGAAACGGGACTAGCGGGAGCATCCTACAATGAGCAGTTCTTC. Residues: CASSLETGLAGASYNEQFF.